Sequencing of this T cell receptor (beta chain) was carried out in a study of tumor-infiltrating lymphocytes in primary liver carcinoma. Turning to the study itself: Donors had hepatocellular carcinoma or combined HCC and intrahepatic cholangiocarcinoma.

The tissue used was unsorted bulk material of about 19-34 mg. RNA and DNA were co-extracted from it with the AllPrep DNA/RNA mini kit. Germline lookup yields CDR1 MNHEY and CDR2 SVGAGI. This CDR3 is 15 amino acids long. V shed 6 bases, J shed 3 bases, and the junction held 9 bases outside the gene matches. This clonotype was detected many times. TCR beta cDNA came from roughly 450 ng total RNA, primed with a constant-region primer. TCR beta libraries came from three nested multiplex PCR rounds using slightly modified ARM-PCR. Use of TRBV1-TRBV30 forward primers with a C-beta reverse primer characterized the first two PCR rounds, which lasted around 10 cycles each. TCRdb ran MiXCR on the multiplex PCR reads and lists one entry per CDR3 protein. The sample includes about 35,000 distinct CDR3 sequences, 70% to 80% of them seen just once.

This sequence joins TRBV6-5 and TRBJ2-3; the match to TRBD1 covers 7 bases. The origin of this receptor is a man aged 40-55 years with primary liver carcinoma and hepatitis B virus infection. The sequenced sample consisted of liver tumor tissue from sampling region 4. Subset specified: tumor region T4, right-lateral pole. Here the CDR3 reads CASREQGWGTDTQYF. CDR3 bases: TGTGCCAGCAGAGAACAGGGGTGGGGGACAGATACGCAGTATTTT.